The subject of this entry is one T cell receptor (beta chain). Its antigen is unknown. TCRdb re-called the RT-PCR reads with MiXCR, one entry per CDR3 protein. The data contain 450,000 to 700,000 distinct CDR3 sequences, 14% of them singletons. The CDR3 consists of 18 residues. Trimming took off 1 base at V and 0 bases at J, with 15 bases between the two ends. Germline V gene data show CDR1 as KGHSH and CDR2 as LQKENI. The data are from a study of response to subunit inactivated influenza vaccine. Points from the study as a whole: Seasonal influenza vaccination, on each occasion, was suggested by the authors to recruit few new T cells.

This chain connects TRBV18 to TRBJ2-2; D possibly corresponds to TRBD1 (5 bases). The material sequenced was PBMCs from blood, taken less than 13 days after vaccination. The TCR comes from a man aged 45-65 years who received an inactivated influenza vaccine. Written as DNA, the CDR3 is TGTGCCAGCTCACCACAAACTTACAGGCCTACGAACACCGGGGAGCTGTTTTTT. It translates to CASSPQTYRPTNTGELFF.